The 4 T cell receptor beta chains below come from one sample, sequenced in a study of cytomegalovirus exposure and HLA in healthy donors. PCR used 60 Vbeta primers and 13 Jbeta primers. Generated by immunoSEQ multiplex PCR, the TCRdb table keeps only in-frame clones and is missing some. Seen here are about 300,000 clones, about nine tenths observed once, and the top ten hold about 4%. Material: PBMCs. The source of these receptors is a man aged 40-55 years in good health and CMV-seropositive.

The chain combines TRBV29-1 with TRBJ2-6; weak D call: TRBD2 (5 bases). V was pared by 3 bases and J by 0 bases, with 6 bases between. Germline values: CDR1 SQVTM, CDR2 ANQGSEA. CDR3 length: 14 residues. The CDR3 sequence: CSVEGSSGANVLTF. CDR3 in DNA: TGCAGCGTTGAGGGGAGCTCTGGGGCCAACGTCCTGACTTTC.

The rearrangement links TRBV28 to TRBJ2-7, with 13 bases matching TRBD2. The CDR3 runs 16 residues. Germline CDR1 reads MDHEN; CDR2 reads SYDVKM. V was pared by 4 bases and J by 5 bases, with 8 bases of the junction left unmatched. The CDR3 bases are TGTGCCAGCAGTTGGGGGCCCGGGACTAGCGGGAACGAGCAGTACTTC. Protein sequence: CASSWGPGTSGNEQYF.

V and J are TRBV5-6 and TRBJ1-2, with D perhaps TRBD1 (5 bases). V was shortened by 5 bases and J by 6 bases, with 17 bases between the two germline ends. Germline CDR1 reads SGHDT; CDR2 reads YYEEEE. The CDR3 contains 14 residues. The CDR3 region has the DNA TGTGCCAGCAGGGCGGGACCTAGGCGAGATGGCTACACCTTC. The encoded protein is CASRAGPRRDGYTF.

The chain recombines TRBV7-8 with TRBJ1-3; D unclear. CDR3 length: 16 residues. Germline CDR1 is SGHVS and CDR2 is FQNEAQ. V was shortened by 5 bases and J by 0 bases, with 14 bases between the two germline ends. CDR3 coding DNA: TGTGCCAGCAGCCTTCCCCCCCCCTACTCTGGAAACACCATATATTTT. Translated, it gives CASSLPPPYSGNTIYF.